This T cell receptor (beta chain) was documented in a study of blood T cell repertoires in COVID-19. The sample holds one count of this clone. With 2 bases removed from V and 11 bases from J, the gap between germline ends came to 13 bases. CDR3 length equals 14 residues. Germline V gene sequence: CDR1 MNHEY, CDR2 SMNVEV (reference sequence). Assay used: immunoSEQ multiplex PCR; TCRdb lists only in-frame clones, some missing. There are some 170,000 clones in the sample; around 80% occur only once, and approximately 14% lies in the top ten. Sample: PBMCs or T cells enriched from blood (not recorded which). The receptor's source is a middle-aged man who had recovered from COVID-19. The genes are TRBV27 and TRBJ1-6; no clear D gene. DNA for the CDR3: TGTGCCAGCAGTTTAAGACCGGGAAGGCCACCCCTCCACTTT. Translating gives CASSLRPGRPPLHF.